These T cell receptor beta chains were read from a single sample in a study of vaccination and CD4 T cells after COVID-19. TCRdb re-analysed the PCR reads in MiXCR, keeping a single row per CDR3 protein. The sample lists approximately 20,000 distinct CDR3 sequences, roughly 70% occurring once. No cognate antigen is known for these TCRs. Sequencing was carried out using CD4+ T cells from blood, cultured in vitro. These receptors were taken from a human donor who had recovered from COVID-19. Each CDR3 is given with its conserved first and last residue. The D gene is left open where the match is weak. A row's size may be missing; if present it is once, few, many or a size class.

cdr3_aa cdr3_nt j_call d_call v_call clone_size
CATSDGTVNQPQHF TGTGCCACCAGTGACGGGACAGTCAATCAGCCCCAGCATTTT TRBJ1-5 TRBD1 TRBV24-1 -
CASSRTGTRADNEQFF TGTGCCAGCAGTCGTACCGGGACCAGAGCTGACAATGAGCAGTTCTTC TRBJ2-1 - TRBV6-1 -
CASSLLPTSSTEAFF TGTGCCAGCAGCTTACTCCCTACAAGCAGCACTGAAGCTTTCTTT TRBJ1-1 - TRBV7-3 -
CASTQTGRDSPLHF TGTGCCAGCACCCAGACGGGGAGGGATTCACCCCTCCACTTT TRBJ1-6 - TRBV6-1 once
CASDTQGWDTEAFF TGTGCCAGCGATACCCAGGGGTGGGACACTGAAGCTTTCTTT TRBJ1-1 - TRBV6-1 once
CASSLRVGGPTDTQYF TGTGCCAGCAGCCTCCGGGTGGGGGGCCCTACAGATACGCAGTATTTT TRBJ2-3 - TRBV3-1 -
CASSFGTANTEAFF TGTGCCAGCAGCTTTGGGACAGCGAACACTGAAGCTTTCTTT TRBJ1-1 TRBD1 TRBV7-2 -
CASKGGFQGFQPQHF TGTGCCAGCAAGGGGGGATTCCAGGGTTTTCAGCCCCAGCATTTT TRBJ1-5 - TRBV12-3/TRBV12-4 -
CASSLVPDQPQHF TGCGCCAGCAGCTTAGTTCCCGATCAGCCCCAGCATTTT TRBJ1-5 - TRBV5-1 once
CATSDPGIGNTIYF TGTGCCACCAGTGATCCGGGAATTGGAAACACCATATATTTT TRBJ1-3 - TRBV24-1 few
CSARLAGGLSDTQYF TGCAGTGCTAGACTAGCGGGAGGGCTGTCAGATACGCAGTATTTT TRBJ2-3 TRBD2 TRBV20-1 -
CASSSTNGEQYF TGTGCCAGCAGCTCGACCAACGGAGAGCAGTACTTC TRBJ2-7 - TRBV7-2 -
CACRRVSSGYTF TGTGCCTGCCGCAGGGTTAGCAGTGGCTACACCTTC TRBJ1-2 - TRBV30 -
CASLDRPGLAGVAGELFF TGTGCCAGCTTAGACAGACCGGGACTAGCGGGCGTGGCCGGGGAGCTGTTTTTT TRBJ2-2 TRBD2 TRBV6-1 -
CASSLPRVRLEIGDEQFF TGCGCCAGCAGCTTGCCCCGGGTCCGACTAGAGATAGGGGATGAGCAGTTCTTC TRBJ2-1 - TRBV5-1 -
CASTLTGPSGANVLTF TGTGCCAGCACCCTTACAGGTCCCTCTGGGGCCAACGTCCTGACTTTC TRBJ2-6 - TRBV6-1 -
CASSGDRGGETQYF TGCGCCAGCAGCGGGGACAGGGGGGGAGAGACCCAGTACTTC TRBJ2-5 TRBD1 TRBV5-1 -
CSAYRSGTRDSPLHF TGCAGTGCTTACCGTTCCGGGACTCGGGATTCACCCCTCCACTTT TRBJ1-6 - TRBV20-1 -
CASSLWLNQPQHF TGTGCCAGCAGTTTATGGCTCAATCAGCCCCAGCATTTT TRBJ1-5 - TRBV28 -
CASSLEGTIKETQYF TGTGCCAGCAGCTTAGAGGGGACTATCAAAGAGACCCAGTACTTC TRBJ2-5 TRBD2 TRBV7-2 few
CASSLTGGRGGETQYF TGTGCCAGCAGCCTGACAGGCGGGCGGGGTGGGGAGACCCAGTACTTC TRBJ2-5 - TRBV7-2 -
CATSDGSRRGNTEAFF TGTGCCACCAGTGATGGCTCCAGACGCGGAAACACTGAAGCTTTCTTT TRBJ1-1 - TRBV24-1 -